This entry concerns a single T cell receptor (beta chain). Authors' methods: Amplified reference gene primers provided the basis for estimating nucleated cell counts. TCRdb keeps only in-frame clones here, not all; method: immunoSEQ multiplex PCR. V and J calls and clone size are given by that table; D and trimming were obtained from the DNA. The table lists about 150,000 clones, 88% of them singletons. The record originates from a study of blood T cell repertoires in COVID-19. Study overall: Sites in the United States, Italy and Spain provided acute and convalescent COVID-19 samples. Sample material is recorded as cDNA or gDNA derived from T cells, B-cell-depleted T cells, or PBMCs.

Sequencing was performed on peripheral blood. The source of this sequence is a man aged 55 to 70 with active or convalescent COVID-19.

CDR3: CASSPPLGQGSGVGEQYF. CDR3 in DNA: TGTGCCAGCAGCCCACCGCTGGGACAGGGGTCTGGTGTGGGCGAGCAGTACTTC. J is TRBJ2-7 and V is TRBV28; TRBD1 aligns across 10 bases. The ends lost 6 bases at V and 6 bases at J; junction bases unmatched: 20. CDR1 is MDHEN, CDR2 SYDVKM, per germline. This CDR3 contains 18 residues. Based on the CDR3 plus reference TRBV28 and TRBJ2-7, the full variable domain is DVKVTQSSRYLVKRTGEKVFLECVQDMDHENMFWYRQDPGLGLRLIYFSYDVKMKEKGDIPEGYSVSREKKERFSLILESASTNQTSMYLCASSPPLGQGSGVGEQYFGPGTRLTVT.